This record covers a single T cell receptor beta chain. The antigen is unknown. Per the germline V gene, CDR1 is SGHVS and CDR2 is FNYEAQ. CDR3 length equals 15 residues. The data derive from a study of CXCR3-negative and CXCR3-positive naive CD8 T cells. All CD8+ T cell subsets were sorted in triplicate at around 330,000 cells each. Study-wide results and caveats: Researchers reported similar TRBV-TRBJ usage in naive CXCR3-negative and CXCR3-positive cells, though memory differed.

It was by 5' RACE with UMI labels that the TRB cDNA libraries were prepared. TCRdb re-called the 5' RACE reads and shows each CDR3 protein once, DNA omitted. The listing contains over 6,500 distinct CDR3 sequences. This clonotype originated in a human donor in good health. Some clones in this sample may be carry-over from other donors' samples. The chain recombines TRBV7-6 with TRBJ1-4. The sample was naive CXCR3- CD8+ T cells from blood. Sample subset: CD45RO-CCR7+CD27+CD95- naive CD8+ T cells lacking CXCR3 (TNR3-). The CDR3 loop reads CASSRTDSRQEKLFF.